The 21 T cell receptor beta chains below come from one sample, sequenced in a study of T-cell memory formation after mild COVID-19. TCRdb re-analysed the 5' RACE reads in MiXCR, keeping a single row per CDR3 protein. The sample includes some 350,000 distinct CDR3 sequences, 15% to 20% of them seen just once. The specimen sequenced was PBMCs or a T cell subset sorted from them (not recorded which). The receptor set was obtained from a man between 18 and 35 years old who had mild COVID-19 (a few samples of this study predate the infection). Cell type and time point are not known.

This clonotype occurred a few times. The V gene is TRBV6-5, the J gene TRBJ2-1; D remains unclear. CDR1 and CDR2 (germline): MNHEY, SVGAGI. The CDR3 has 14 residues. V was trimmed by 6 bases and J by 7 bases, leaving 16 bases between them. DNA for the CDR3: TGTGCCAGCAGCAAGTTAATCTCCCCTAATGAGCAGTTCTTC. This codes for CASSKLISPNEQFF.

In DNA form, the CDR3 reads TGTGCCAGCAGTTTACCCTACGCGGGCATAGATACGCAGTATTTT. This translates into CASSLPYAGIDTQYF. The chain employs TRBV12-3 or TRBV12-4 and TRBJ2-3; weak D call: TRBD2 (5 bases). Trimming stripped 2 bases from V and 5 bases from J, with 14 bases between. This CDR3 is built from 15 residues.

This clonotype was found a few times. This chain connects TRBV14 to TRBJ2-1; D could derive from TRBD1 or TRBD2 (5 bases each). V lost 2 bases to trimming and J lost 12 bases, with 11 bases between them. This CDR3 spans 12 amino acids. CDR1 is SGHDN, CDR2 FVKESK, per germline. CDR3 residues: CASSQIGTSQFF. Here the CDR3 DNA reads TGTGCCAGCAGCCAAATAGGGACGTCGCAGTTCTTC.

This clonotype was seen only a few times. The CDR3 is CASSQMGQEITEAFF. The CDR3 nucleotides read TGCGCCAGCAGCCAAATGGGACAGGAGATTACTGAAGCTTTCTTT. The J gene is TRBJ1-1, the V gene TRBV4-1, with 8 positions matching TRBD1. Losses at the gene ends were 2 bases for V and 5 bases for J; bases not matched to a gene: 7. Per the germline V gene, CDR1 is MGHRA and CDR2 is YSYEKL. CDR3 size: 15 residues.

To note about this clonotype: A much larger clone differs from this one at a single base, so this may be a read error. Given the absence of the conserved phenylalanine or tryptophan at the CDR3 end, a read error is likely. The V and J genes are TRBV6-6 and TRBJ2-5; a possible D gene is TRBD2 (7 bases). CDR3 size: 13 residues. V lost 6 bases and J lost 4, with 12 bases in between. Germline lookup yields CDR1 MNHNY and CDR2 SVGAGI (reference sequence). In DNA, the CDR3 is TGTGCCAGCAGCTACAGGGAGGGAGAGACCCAGTACCTC. This gives the protein CASSYREGETQYL.

The sample holds many counts of this clonotype. The chain has TRBV7-8 and TRBJ2-2; TRBD1 might be the D (7 bases). Trimming took off 4 bases at V and 5 bases at J, with 14 bases between the two ends. This CDR3 comprises 15 residues. CDR1 SGHVS and CDR2 FQNEAQ come from the germline V gene. For the CDR3, the DNA is TGTGCCAGCAGCTCAGGACAGGAGGGGACCGGGGAGCTGTTTTTT. Protein: CASSSGQEGTGELFF.

This clonotype was seen a handful of times. The chain carries TRBV5-6 and TRBJ1-1; no clear D. V was trimmed by 4 bases and J by 5 bases, leaving 12 bases between them. Germline V CDR1 and CDR2: SGHDT, YYEEEE. The length of the CDR3 is 13 residues. CDR3 protein: CASSPNLRTEAFF. The CDR3 DNA sequence: TGTGCCAGCAGCCCGAACTTGAGAACTGAAGCTTTCTTT.

This clonotype was observed a few times. The chain has TRBV4-3 and TRBJ1-1, with D possibly TRBD1 on 5 matching bases. The ends were cut back, 0 bases at V and 9 bases at J, with 14 bases in the middle. CDR1 LGHNA and CDR2 YSLEER come from the germline V gene. The CDR3 runs 14 residues. The CDR3 sequence: CASSQDIGAGKAFF. Written as DNA, the CDR3 is TGCGCCAGCAGCCAAGATATCGGAGCAGGGAAAGCTTTCTTT.

This chain links TRBV6-2 or TRBV6-3 with TRBJ1-1; D remains ambiguous. Germline lookup yields CDR1 MNHEY and CDR2 SVGEGT. The V end was cut by 6 bases, the J end by 8 bases, with 13 bases between. The CDR3 is 12 amino acids. The CDR3 DNA sequence: TGTGCCAGCAGCCTCTATCGGGTAGAAGCTTTCTTT. Its protein is CASSLYRVEAFF.

This sequence joins TRBV24-1 and TRBJ2-1; TRBD2 aligns across 10 bases. The germline gives CDR1 KGHDR, CDR2 SFDVKD. J lost 7 bases, V lost 6 bases, and 5 bases had no gene match. The CDR3 has 14 residues. CDR3 protein: CATSRSGGLNEQFF. The DNA of the CDR3 is TGTGCCACCAGTCGTAGCGGGGGGTTAAATGAGCAGTTCTTC.

In its sample, this clonotype was seen once. The chain employs TRBV7-2 and TRBJ1-3; D perhaps matches TRBD1 (5 bases). This CDR3 is 14 amino acids long. In germline, CDR1 is SGHTA, CDR2 FQGNSA. V was pared by 4 bases and J by 3 bases, with 10 bases between. The CDR3 loop reads CASSWRQLGNTIYF. CDR3 coding DNA: TGTGCCAGCAGCTGGAGACAGCTTGGAAACACCATATATTTT.

In this sample, this clonotype turned up many times. The chain is built from TRBV19 and TRBJ1-1; TRBD1 matches 10 bases. Germline loops: CDR1 LNHDA, CDR2 SQIVND (reference sequence). The CDR3 is 14 residues long. Losses at the gene ends were 6 bases for V and 3 bases for J; bases not matched to a gene: 4. The CDR3 region has the DNA TGTGCCAGTAGGACAGGGGGCAGGGACACTGAAGCTTTCTTT. It encodes CASRTGGRDTEAFF.

The chain has TRBV7-9 and TRBJ1-2, with TRBD1 as a possible D gene (5 bases). Between the trimmed V and J ends, which lost 1 base and 6 bases, there was a span of 15 bases. This CDR3 region has 15 residues. CDR1 is SEHNR and CDR2 is FQNEAQ in the germline V gene (reference sequence). The chain's CDR3 is CASSLVYGQVNGYTF. CDR3 coding DNA: TGTGCCAGCAGCTTAGTCTACGGACAAGTGAATGGCTACACCTTC.

This clonotype was counted between two and nine times. The rearrangement links TRBV6-2 or TRBV6-3 to TRBJ2-3, with a weak D call TRBD2 (6 bases). The germline gives CDR1 MNHEY, CDR2 SVGEGT. The length of the CDR3 is 17 residues. V was pared by 2 bases and J by 0 bases, with 15 bases between. DNA for the CDR3: TGTGCCAGCAGTTACACCTTCCCCCGGGGGAGCACAGATACGCAGTATTTT. Protein: CASSYTFPRGSTDTQYF.

V is TRBV11-2 and J is TRBJ2-3; D perhaps matches TRBD2 (6 bases). The V gene lost 0 bases and the J gene lost 2 bases, with 15 bases spanning the gap. The CDR3 contains 17 residues. Germline assignment: CDR1 SGHAT and CDR2 FQNNGV. CDR3 protein: CASSLDRIADHTDTQYF. CDR3 in DNA: TGTGCCAGCAGCTTAGATAGGATAGCGGATCACACAGATACGCAGTATTTT.

In its sample, this clonotype was seen a few times. V and J are TRBV18 and TRBJ1-4; D is uncertain. The V end was cut by 5 bases, the J end by 3 bases, with 7 bases between. The CDR3 runs to 13 residues. The germline CDR1 and CDR2 sequences are KGHSH and LQKENI. The CDR3 region has the DNA TGTGCCAGCTCAGACCGGGCTAATGAAAAACTGTTTTTT. It codes for CASSDRANEKLFF.

This clonotype was observed a few times. The chain carries TRBV6-6 and TRBJ1-1, with TRBD1 identical over 8 bases. This CDR3 spans 14 amino acids. V shed 5 bases and J 4 bases; nucleotides not matched to a gene: 6. Germline V gene sequence: CDR1 MNHNY, CDR2 SVGAGI (reference sequence). CDR3 bases: TGTGCCAGCAGTAACGACAGGGGTATCACTGAAGCTTTCTTT. Translating it yields CASSNDRGITEAFF.

This chain joins TRBV7-7 and TRBJ2-7; no definite D call. The V end lost 4 bases, the J end lost 2 bases, and 15 bases lay between the germline ends. CDR3 length: 15 residues. CDR1 SSHAT and CDR2 FNYEAQ come from the germline V gene (reference sequence). The CDR3 loop reads CASSYRTDPTYEQYF. For the CDR3, the DNA is TGTGCCAGCAGCTACCGGACCGACCCGACCTACGAGCAGTACTTC.

This clonotype came up many times. This sequence joins TRBV4-3 and TRBJ2-3, with 7 bases identical to TRBD1. There are 11 residues in the CDR3. CDR1 LGHNA and CDR2 YSLEER come from the germline V gene. V lost 6 bases and J lost 9; bases outside the gene matches: 3. The CDR3 bases are TGCGCCAGCAGACAGGGGCGGACGCAGTATTTT. As protein: CASRQGRTQYF.

This clonotype was picked up many times. This chain uses TRBV29-1 with TRBJ2-5; no clear D. The germline V gene has CDR1 SQVTM and CDR2 ANQGSEA. The CDR3 contains 11 residues. V was clipped by 4 bases and J by 4 bases, with 7 bases between them. The CDR3 DNA sequence: TGCAGCGTTGGGATCCCAGAGACCCAGTACTTC. This gives the protein CSVGIPETQYF.

This clonotype showed up many times. This chain connects TRBV7-2 to TRBJ2-3; D call uncertain. The CDR3 totals 14 residues. Germline CDR1 reads SGHTA; CDR2 reads FQGNSA. Between the trimmed V and J ends, which lost 4 bases and 1 base, there was a span of 9 bases. CDR3 amino acids: CASSSDWGTDTQYF. Here the CDR3 DNA reads TGTGCCAGCAGCTCCGACTGGGGCACAGATACGCAGTATTTT.